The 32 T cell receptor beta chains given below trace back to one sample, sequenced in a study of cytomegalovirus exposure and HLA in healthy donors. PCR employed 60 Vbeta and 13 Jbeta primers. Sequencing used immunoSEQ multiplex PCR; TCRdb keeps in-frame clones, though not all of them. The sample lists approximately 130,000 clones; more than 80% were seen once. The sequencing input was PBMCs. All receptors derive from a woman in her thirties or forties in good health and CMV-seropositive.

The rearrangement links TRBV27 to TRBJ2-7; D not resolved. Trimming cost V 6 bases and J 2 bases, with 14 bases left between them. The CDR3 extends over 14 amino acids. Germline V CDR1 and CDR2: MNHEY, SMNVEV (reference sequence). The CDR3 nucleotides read TGTGCCAGCAGCCCCCGAGAGCCAACCTACGAGCAGTACTTC. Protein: CASSPREPTYEQYF.

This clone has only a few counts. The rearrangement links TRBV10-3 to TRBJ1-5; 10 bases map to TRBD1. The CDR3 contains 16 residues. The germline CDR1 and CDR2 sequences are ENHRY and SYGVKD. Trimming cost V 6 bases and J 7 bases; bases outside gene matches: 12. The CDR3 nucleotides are TGTGCCATCAGCCCCGGACAGGGGGGCATCGGGCAGCCCCAGCATTTT. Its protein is CAISPGQGGIGQPQHF.

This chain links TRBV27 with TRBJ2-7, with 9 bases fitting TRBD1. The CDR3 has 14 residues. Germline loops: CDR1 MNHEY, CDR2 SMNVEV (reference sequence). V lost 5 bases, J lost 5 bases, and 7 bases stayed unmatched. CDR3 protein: CASSLGQGWHEQYF. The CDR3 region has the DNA TGTGCCAGCAGTCTTGGACAGGGGTGGCACGAGCAGTACTTC.

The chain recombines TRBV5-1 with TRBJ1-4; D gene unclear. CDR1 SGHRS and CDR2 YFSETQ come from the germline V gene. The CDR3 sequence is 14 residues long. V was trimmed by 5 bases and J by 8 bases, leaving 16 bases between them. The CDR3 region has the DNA TGCGCCAGCAGTCTACGGGGAGTGGAGGAAAAACTGTTTTTT. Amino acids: CASSLRGVEEKLFF.

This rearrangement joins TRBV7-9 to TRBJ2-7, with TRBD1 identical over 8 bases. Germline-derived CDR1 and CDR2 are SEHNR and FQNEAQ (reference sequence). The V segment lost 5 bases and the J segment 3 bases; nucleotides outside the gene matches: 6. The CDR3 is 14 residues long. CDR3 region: CASSPDRGHYEQYF. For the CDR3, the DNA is TGTGCCAGCAGCCCAGACAGGGGACACTACGAGCAGTACTTC.

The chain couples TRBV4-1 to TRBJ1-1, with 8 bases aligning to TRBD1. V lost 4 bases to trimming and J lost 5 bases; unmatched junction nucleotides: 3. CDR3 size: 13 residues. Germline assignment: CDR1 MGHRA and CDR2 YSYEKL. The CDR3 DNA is TGCGCCAGCAGCCCACAGGGGGATACTGAAGCTTTCTTT. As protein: CASSPQGDTEAFF.

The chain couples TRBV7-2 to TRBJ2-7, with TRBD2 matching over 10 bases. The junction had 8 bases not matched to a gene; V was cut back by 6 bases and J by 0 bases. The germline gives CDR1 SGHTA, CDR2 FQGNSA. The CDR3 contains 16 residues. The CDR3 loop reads CASSSGGWISSYEQYF. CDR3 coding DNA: TGTGCCAGCAGTAGCGGGGGGTGGATTAGCTCCTACGAGCAGTACTTC.

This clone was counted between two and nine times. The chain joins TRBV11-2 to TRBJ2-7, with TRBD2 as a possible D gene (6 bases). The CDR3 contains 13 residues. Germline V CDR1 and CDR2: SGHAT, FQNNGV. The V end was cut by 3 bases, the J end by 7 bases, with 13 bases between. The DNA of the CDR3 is TGTGCCAGCAGCTTCGGGGGAGGTTATGAGCAGTACTTC. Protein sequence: CASSFGGGYEQYF.

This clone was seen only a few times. CDR3 DNA sequence: TGTGCCAGCAGTAGGGGACAGACTTCGAAAGCTTTCTTT. It yields the protein CASSRGQTSKAFF. The chain is built from TRBV28 and TRBJ1-1; 7 bases are a match to TRBD1. Per germline, CDR1 MDHEN and CDR2 SYDVKM. Unmatched junction bases numbered 9, after V lost 5 bases and J lost 9 bases. The CDR3 sequence is 13 residues long.

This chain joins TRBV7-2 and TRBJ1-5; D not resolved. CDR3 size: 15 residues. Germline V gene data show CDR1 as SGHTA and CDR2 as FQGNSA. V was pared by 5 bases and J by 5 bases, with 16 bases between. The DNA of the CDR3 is TGTGCCAGCAGCCCGTATATGTTTGAGGATCAGCCCCAGCATTTT. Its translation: CASSPYMFEDQPQHF. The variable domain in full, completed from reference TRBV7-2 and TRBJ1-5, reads GAGVSQSPSNKVTEKGKDVELRCDPISGHTALYWYRQSLGQGLEFLIYFQGNSAPDKSGLPSDRFSAERTGGSVSTLTIQRTQQEDSAVYLCASSPYMFEDQPQHFGDGTRLSIL.

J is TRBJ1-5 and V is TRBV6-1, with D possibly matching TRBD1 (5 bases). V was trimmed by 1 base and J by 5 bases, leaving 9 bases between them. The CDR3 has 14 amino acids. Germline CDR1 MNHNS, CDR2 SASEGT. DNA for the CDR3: TGTGCCAGCAGTGAAGTGGGAGGGGATCAGCCCCAGCATTTT. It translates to CASSEVGGDQPQHF.

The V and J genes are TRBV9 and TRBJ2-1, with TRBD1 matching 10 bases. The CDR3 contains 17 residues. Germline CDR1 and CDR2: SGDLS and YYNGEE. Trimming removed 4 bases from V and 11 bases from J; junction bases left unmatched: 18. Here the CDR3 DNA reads TGTGCCAGCAGCCAGGGGGGATGGGGACAGGGGCCCGGTAAGCAGTTCTTC. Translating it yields CASSQGGWGQGPGKQFF.

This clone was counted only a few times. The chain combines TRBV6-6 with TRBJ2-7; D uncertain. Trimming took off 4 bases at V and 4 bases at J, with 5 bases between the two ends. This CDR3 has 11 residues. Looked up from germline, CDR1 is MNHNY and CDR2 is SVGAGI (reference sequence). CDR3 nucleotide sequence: TGTGCCAGCAGTTCCCAGTACGAGCAGTACTTC. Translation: CASSSQYEQYF.

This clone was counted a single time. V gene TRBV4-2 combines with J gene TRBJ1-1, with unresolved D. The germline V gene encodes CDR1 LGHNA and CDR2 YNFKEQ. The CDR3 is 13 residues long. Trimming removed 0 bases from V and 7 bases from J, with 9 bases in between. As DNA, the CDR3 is TGTGCCAGCAGCCAAGATCCGGGAAGTGAAGCTTTCTTT. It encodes CASSQDPGSEAFF.

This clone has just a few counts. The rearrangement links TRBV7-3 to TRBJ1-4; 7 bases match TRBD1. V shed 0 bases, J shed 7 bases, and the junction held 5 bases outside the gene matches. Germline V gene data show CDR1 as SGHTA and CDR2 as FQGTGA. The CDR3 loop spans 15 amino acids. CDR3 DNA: TGTGCCAGCAGCTTAACAGGGGGCGAGGGTGAAAAACTGTTTTTT. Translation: CASSLTGGEGEKLFF.

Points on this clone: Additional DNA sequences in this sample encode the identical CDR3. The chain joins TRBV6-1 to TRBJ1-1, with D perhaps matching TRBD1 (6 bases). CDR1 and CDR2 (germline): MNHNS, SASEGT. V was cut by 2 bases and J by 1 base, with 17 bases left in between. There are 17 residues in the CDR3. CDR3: CASSERWDTKGNTEAFF. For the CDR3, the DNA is TGTGCCAGCAGTGAACGATGGGACACCAAGGGGAACACTGAAGCTTTCTTT.

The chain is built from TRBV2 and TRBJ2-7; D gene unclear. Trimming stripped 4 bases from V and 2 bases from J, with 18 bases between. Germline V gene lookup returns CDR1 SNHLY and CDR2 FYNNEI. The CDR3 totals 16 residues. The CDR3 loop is CASSVPQQTFTYEQYF. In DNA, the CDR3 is TGTGCCAGCAGTGTCCCCCAACAGACCTTCACCTACGAGCAGTACTTC.

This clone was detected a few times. CDR3 in DNA: TGTGCCAGTAGTCTCACTAGGTGGGATGAGCAGTTCTTC. This gives the protein CASSLTRWDEQFF. The chain recombines TRBV19 with TRBJ2-1; D is perhaps TRBD2 (5 bases). V was clipped by 5 bases and J by 8 bases, with 13 bases between them. From germline, CDR1 is LNHDA and CDR2 SQIVND (reference sequence). This CDR3 has 13 residues.

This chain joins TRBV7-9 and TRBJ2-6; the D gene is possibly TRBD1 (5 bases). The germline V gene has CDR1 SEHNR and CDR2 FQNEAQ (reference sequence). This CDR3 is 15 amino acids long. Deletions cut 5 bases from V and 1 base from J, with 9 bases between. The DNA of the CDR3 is TGTGCCAGCAGCCAAGGACAATCTGGGGCCAACGTCCTGACTTTC. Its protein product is CASSQGQSGANVLTF.

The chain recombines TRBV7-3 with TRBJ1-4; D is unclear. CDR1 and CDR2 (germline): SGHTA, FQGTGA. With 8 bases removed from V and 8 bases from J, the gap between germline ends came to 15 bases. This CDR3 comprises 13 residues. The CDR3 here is CASAAGLDEKLFF. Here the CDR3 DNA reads TGTGCCAGCGCTGCAGGACTTGACGAAAAACTGTTTTTT. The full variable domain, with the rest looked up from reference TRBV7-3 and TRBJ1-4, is GAGVSQTPSNKVTEKGKYVELRCDPISGHTALYWYRQSLGQGPEFLIYFQGTGAADDSGLPNDRFFAVRPEGSVSTLKIQRTERGDSAVYLCASAAGLDEKLFFGSGTQLSVL.

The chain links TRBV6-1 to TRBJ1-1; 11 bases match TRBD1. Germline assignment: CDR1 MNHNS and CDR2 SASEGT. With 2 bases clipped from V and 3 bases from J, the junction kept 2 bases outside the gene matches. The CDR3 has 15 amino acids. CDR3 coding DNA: TGTGCCAGCAGTGAACCGGGACAGGGGGACACTGAAGCTTTCTTT. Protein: CASSEPGQGDTEAFF.

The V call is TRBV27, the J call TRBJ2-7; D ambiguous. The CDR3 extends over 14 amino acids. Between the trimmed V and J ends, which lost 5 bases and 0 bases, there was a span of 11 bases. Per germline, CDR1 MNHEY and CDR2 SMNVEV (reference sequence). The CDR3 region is CASSPSANSYEQYF. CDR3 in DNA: TGTGCCAGCAGTCCGAGCGCAAACTCCTACGAGCAGTACTTC.

In DNA, the CDR3 is TGTGCCAGCAGTTTGACAGGGCGCGACCAAGAGACCCAGTACTTC. Encoded protein: CASSLTGRDQETQYF. The chain couples TRBV28 to TRBJ2-5; 7 positions agree with TRBD1. With V trimmed by 3 bases and J by 0 bases, 4 bases remained unmatched. Germline lookup yields CDR1 MDHEN and CDR2 SYDVKM. The CDR3 loop spans 15 amino acids.

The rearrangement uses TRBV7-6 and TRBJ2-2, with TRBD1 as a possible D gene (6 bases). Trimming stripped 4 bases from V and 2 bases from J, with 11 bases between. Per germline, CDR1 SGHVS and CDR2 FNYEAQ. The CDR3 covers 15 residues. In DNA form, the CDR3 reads TGTGCCAGCAGCTCAACCGGGACAAACACCGGGGAGCTGTTTTTT. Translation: CASSSTGTNTGELFF.

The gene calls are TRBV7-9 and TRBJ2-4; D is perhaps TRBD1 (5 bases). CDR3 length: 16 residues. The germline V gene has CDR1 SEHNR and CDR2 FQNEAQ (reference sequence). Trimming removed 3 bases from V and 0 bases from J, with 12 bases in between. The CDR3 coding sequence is TGTGCCAGCAGCTTGAAAAGGGGTAGAGCCAAAAACATTCAGTACTTC. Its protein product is CASSLKRGRAKNIQYF.

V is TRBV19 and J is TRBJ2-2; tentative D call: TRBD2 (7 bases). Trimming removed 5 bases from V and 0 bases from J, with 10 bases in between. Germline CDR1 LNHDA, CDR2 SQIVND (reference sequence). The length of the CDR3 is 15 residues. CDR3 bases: TGTGCCAGTAGTCGGGGGGCGGCGAACACCGGGGAGCTGTTTTTT. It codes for CASSRGAANTGELFF.

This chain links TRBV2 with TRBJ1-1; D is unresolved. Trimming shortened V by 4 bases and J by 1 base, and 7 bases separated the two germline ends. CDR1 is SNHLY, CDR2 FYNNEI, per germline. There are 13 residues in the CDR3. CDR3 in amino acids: CASSGGANTEAFF. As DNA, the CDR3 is TGTGCCAGCAGTGGAGGAGCGAACACTGAAGCTTTCTTT.

The CDR3 protein is CASSDSHRETQYF. The CDR3 DNA is TGTGCCAGCAGTGATTCCCACAGGGAGACCCAGTACTTC. This chain joins TRBV6-1 and TRBJ2-5; the D gene is possibly TRBD1 (5 bases). V was cut by 3 bases and J by 5 bases, with 10 bases left in between. This CDR3 spans 13 amino acids. Germline V gene sequence: CDR1 MNHNS, CDR2 SASEGT.

CDR3 sequence reads: CASETGSNQPQHF. The CDR3 coding sequence is TGTGCCAGCGAGACAGGGAGCAATCAGCCCCAGCATTTT. The rearrangement joins TRBV6-1 to TRBJ1-5, with TRBD1 matching 7 bases. CDR1 is MNHNS, CDR2 SASEGT, per germline. V dropped 8 bases and J dropped 1; count of bases not matched to a gene: 2. The CDR3 covers 13 residues.

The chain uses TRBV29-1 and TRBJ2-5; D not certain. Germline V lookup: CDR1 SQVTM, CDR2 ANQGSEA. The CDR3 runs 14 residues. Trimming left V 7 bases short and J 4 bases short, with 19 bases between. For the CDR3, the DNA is TGCAGCGCTTCCCGGGTCCTAACCCCAGAGACCCAGTACTTC. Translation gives CSASRVLTPETQYF.

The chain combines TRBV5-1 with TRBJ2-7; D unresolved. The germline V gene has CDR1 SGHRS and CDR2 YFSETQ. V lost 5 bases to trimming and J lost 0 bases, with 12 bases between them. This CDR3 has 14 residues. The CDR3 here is CASSDFRSSYEQYF. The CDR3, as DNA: TGCGCCAGCAGTGACTTTAGGAGCTCCTACGAGCAGTACTTC.

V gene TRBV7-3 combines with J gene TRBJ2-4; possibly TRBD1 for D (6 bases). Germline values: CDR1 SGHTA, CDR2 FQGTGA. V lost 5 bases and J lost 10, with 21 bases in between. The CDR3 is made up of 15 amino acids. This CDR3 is CASSKGVLVGEIQYF. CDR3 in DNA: TGTGCCAGCAGCAAGGGGGTACTAGTGGGGGAGATTCAGTACTTC.